The 8 T cell receptor beta chains below were found in one sample sequenced in a study of early stage breast cancer tumors. Sequencing was performed with immunoSEQ multiplex PCR; in TCRdb, only in-frame clones are kept and a portion is missing. The sample lists around 71,000 clones, 79% seen once, with 3.5% in the top ten. The sequencing input was blood. The receptors stem from a person aged 55-75 years with breast cancer.

This clone was seen a handful of times. The CDR3 DNA follows: TGTGCCAGCAGCTTCCCCACCGGGACTAGCAGATACGAGCAGTACTTC. Its protein is CASSFPTGTSRYEQYF. This chain connects TRBV7-9 to TRBJ2-7; 9 nucleotides align to TRBD2. This CDR3 comprises 16 residues. The J segment lost 4 bases and the V segment lost 3 bases, leaving 10 bases of the junction unmatched. The germline CDR1 and CDR2 sequences are SEHNR and FQNEAQ (reference sequence).

This chain uses TRBV7-8 with TRBJ1-5; TRBD1 aligns across 10 bases. J lost 10 bases, V lost 4 bases, and 13 bases had no gene match. Germline V gene lookup returns CDR1 SGHVS and CDR2 FQNEAQ. The CDR3 totals 16 residues. This chain's CDR3 is CASSSLAGQGESPQHF. The CDR3 DNA reads as TGTGCCAGCAGCTCCTTGGCCGGACAGGGGGAAAGTCCCCAGCATTTT. The whole variable domain, remainder taken from reference TRBV7-8 and TRBJ1-5, is GAGVSQSPRYKVAKRGQDVALRCDPISGHVSLFWYQQALGQGPEFLTYFQNEAQLDKSGLPSDRFFAERPEGSVSTLKIQRTQQEDSAVYLCASSSLAGQGESPQHFGDGTRLSIL.

The chain carries TRBV6-5 and TRBJ2-7; D remains ambiguous. With 5 bases removed from V and 2 bases from J, the gap between germline ends came to 10 bases. Germline V gene lookup returns CDR1 MNHEY and CDR2 SVGAGI. This CDR3 spans 13 amino acids. CDR3 nucleotide sequence: TGTGCCAGCAGTCAAGACATCCCCTACGAGCAGTACTTC. Translated: CASSQDIPYEQYF.

V is TRBV11-2 and J is TRBJ2-7; maybe TRBD1 (5 bases). Germline values: CDR1 SGHAT, CDR2 FQNNGV. The length of the CDR3 is 15 residues. V lost 5 bases to trimming and J lost 3 bases, with 17 bases between them. The CDR3 DNA reads as TGTGCCAGCAGCCCCTCAATGGACACCAACTACGAGCAGTACTTC. Protein sequence: CASSPSMDTNYEQYF.

The chain employs TRBV5-6 and TRBJ2-3, with 9 bases lining up with TRBD2. The J segment lost 4 bases and the V segment lost 1 base, leaving 7 bases of the junction unmatched. The CDR3 loop spans 16 amino acids. Per germline, CDR1 SGHDT and CDR2 YYEEEE. The CDR3: CASSLFAGGTPDTQYF. CDR3 bases: TGTGCCAGCAGCTTGTTCGCGGGAGGGACCCCAGATACGCAGTATTTT.

V is TRBV2 and J is TRBJ1-5; a possible D gene is TRBD1 (5 bases). V lost 3 bases and J lost 2, with 11 bases in between. This CDR3 region has 15 residues. Per germline, CDR1 SNHLY and CDR2 FYNNEI. The CDR3 sequence is CASSEGGGGNQPQHF. CDR3 coding DNA: TGTGCCAGCAGTGAGGGGGGGGGAGGCAATCAGCCCCAGCATTTT.

J is TRBJ2-2 and V is TRBV30; 9 bases line up with TRBD1. Germline assignment: CDR1 GTSNPN and CDR2 SVGIG (reference sequence). The V and J ends lost 3 bases and 6 bases, in that order; junction bases with no gene match: 8. The CDR3 is made up of 15 amino acids. The CDR3: CAWSGLRTGAGELFF. The CDR3, as DNA: TGTGCCTGGAGCGGTTTAAGGACAGGGGCCGGGGAGCTGTTTTTT.

This rearrangement joins TRBV29-1 to TRBJ2-3; 7 bases are a match to TRBD2. The CDR3 consists of 13 residues. The trim removed 5 bases at V and 5 bases at J, leaving 7 bases unmatched. Germline CDR1 is SQVTM and CDR2 is ANQGSEA. The CDR3 DNA reads as TGCAGCGTTCGAGGGAGGGCCCTAGATACGCAGTATTTT. Its protein product is CSVRGRALDTQYF.